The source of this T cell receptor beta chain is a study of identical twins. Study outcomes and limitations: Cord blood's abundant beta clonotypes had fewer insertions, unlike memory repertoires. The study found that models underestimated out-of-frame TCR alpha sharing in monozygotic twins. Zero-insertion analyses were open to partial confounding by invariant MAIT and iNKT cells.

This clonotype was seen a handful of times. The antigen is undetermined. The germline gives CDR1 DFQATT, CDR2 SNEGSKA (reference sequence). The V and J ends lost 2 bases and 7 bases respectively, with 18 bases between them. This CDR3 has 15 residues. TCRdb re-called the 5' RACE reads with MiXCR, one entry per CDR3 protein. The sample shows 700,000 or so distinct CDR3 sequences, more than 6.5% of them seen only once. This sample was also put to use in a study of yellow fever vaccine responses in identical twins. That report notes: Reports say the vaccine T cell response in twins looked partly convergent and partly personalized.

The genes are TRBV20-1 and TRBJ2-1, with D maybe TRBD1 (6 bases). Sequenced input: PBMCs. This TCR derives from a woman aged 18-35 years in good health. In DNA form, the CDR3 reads TGCAGTGCTAGAATATGGACAGCCGACTTTAATGAGCAGTTCTTC. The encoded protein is CSARIWTADFNEQFF.